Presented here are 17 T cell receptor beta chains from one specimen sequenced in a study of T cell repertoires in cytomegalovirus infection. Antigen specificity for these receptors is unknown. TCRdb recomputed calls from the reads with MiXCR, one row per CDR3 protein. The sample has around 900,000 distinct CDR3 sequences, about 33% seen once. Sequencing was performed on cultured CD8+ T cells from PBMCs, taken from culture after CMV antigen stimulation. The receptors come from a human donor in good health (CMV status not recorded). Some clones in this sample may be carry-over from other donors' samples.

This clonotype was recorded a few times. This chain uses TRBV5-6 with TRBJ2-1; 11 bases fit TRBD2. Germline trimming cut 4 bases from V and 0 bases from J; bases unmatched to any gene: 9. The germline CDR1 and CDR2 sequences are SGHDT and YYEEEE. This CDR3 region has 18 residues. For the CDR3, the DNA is TGTGCCAGCAGCCCATTACTAGCGGGGGTCAACTCCTACAATGAGCAGTTCTTC. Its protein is CASSPLLAGVNSYNEQFF.

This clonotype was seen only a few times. CDR3 protein: CASSQGGEGNQPQHF. CDR3 nucleotide sequence: TGTGCCAGCAGCCAGGGGGGGGAGGGGAATCAGCCCCAGCATTTT. The rearrangement uses TRBV7-9 and TRBJ1-5; 7 nucleotides align to TRBD1. The germline gives CDR1 SEHNR, CDR2 FQNEAQ (reference sequence). The CDR3 length is 15 residues. The junction had 8 bases not matched to a gene; V was cut back by 5 bases and J by 4 bases. Full variable domain (remainder filled in from reference TRBV7-9 and TRBJ1-5): DTGVSQNPRHKITKRGQNVTFRCDPISEHNRLYWYRQTLGQGPEFLTYFQNEAQLEKSRLLSDRFSAERPKGSFSTLEIQRTEQGDSAMYLCASSQGGEGNQPQHFGDGTRLSIL.

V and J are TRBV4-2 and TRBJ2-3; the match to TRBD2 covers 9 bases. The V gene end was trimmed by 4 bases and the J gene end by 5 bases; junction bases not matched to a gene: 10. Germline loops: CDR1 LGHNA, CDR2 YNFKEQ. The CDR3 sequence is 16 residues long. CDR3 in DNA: TGTGCCAGCAGCCGCGGGGGGGACGGGCGGGGAGATACGCAGTATTTT. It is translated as CASSRGGDGRGDTQYF.

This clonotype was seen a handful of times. CDR3 nucleotide sequence: TGTGCCAGCAGCCCCTCCGGGACGGCCTACGAGCAGTACTTC. The encoded protein is CASSPSGTAYEQYF. V is TRBV7-6 and J is TRBJ2-7; D possibly uses TRBD1 or TRBD2 (5 bases each). The CDR3 contains 14 residues. Between the trimmed V and J ends, which lost 5 bases and 2 bases, there was a span of 13 bases. Per germline, CDR1 SGHVS and CDR2 FNYEAQ. Using reference TRBV7-6 and TRBJ2-7 for the parts outside the CDR3, the full variable domain is GAGVSQSPRYKVTKRGQDVALRCDPISGHVSLYWYRQALGQGPEFLTYFNYEAQQDKSGLPNDRFSAERPEGSISTLTIQRTEQRDSAMYRCASSPSGTAYEQYFGPGTRLTVT.

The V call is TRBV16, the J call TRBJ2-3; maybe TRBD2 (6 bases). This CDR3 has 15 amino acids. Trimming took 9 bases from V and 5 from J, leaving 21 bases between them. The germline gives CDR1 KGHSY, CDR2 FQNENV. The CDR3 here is CASGTGATRGDTQYF. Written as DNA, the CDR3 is TGTGCCAGTGGCACAGGAGCTACGCGGGGAGATACGCAGTATTTT.

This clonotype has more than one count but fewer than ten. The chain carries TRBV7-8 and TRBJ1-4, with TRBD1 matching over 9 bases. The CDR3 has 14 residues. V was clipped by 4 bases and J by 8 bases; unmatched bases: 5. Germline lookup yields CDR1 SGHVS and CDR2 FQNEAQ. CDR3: CASSSSTGGEKLFF. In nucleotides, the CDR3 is TGTGCCAGCAGCTCCTCGACAGGGGGGGAAAAACTGTTTTTT.

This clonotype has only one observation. CDR3 bases: TGCAGTGCTAGAGACAGGGGAAACACCATATATTTT. Encoded protein: CSARDRGNTIYF. V and J are TRBV20-1 and TRBJ1-3; D gene uncertain. V lost 0 bases and J lost 4, with 4 bases in between. CDR1 is DFQATT, CDR2 SNEGSKA, per germline (reference sequence). The CDR3 runs 12 residues.

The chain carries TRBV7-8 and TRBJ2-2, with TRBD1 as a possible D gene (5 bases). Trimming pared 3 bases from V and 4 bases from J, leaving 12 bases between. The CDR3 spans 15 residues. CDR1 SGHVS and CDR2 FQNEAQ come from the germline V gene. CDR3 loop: CASSFSGIGTGELFF. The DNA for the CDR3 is TGTGCCAGCAGCTTCTCAGGGATTGGCACCGGGGAGCTGTTTTTT.

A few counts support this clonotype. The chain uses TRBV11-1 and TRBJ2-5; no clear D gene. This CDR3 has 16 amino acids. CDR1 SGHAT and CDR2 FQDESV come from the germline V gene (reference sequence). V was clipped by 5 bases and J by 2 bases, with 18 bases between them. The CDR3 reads CASSPEPPPIQETQYF. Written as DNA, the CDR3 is TGTGCCAGCAGCCCGGAGCCTCCTCCTATTCAAGAGACCCAGTACTTC.

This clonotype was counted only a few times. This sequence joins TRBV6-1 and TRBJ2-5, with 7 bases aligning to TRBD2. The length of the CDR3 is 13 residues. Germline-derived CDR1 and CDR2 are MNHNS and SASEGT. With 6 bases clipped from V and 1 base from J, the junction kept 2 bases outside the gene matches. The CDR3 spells CASRPGGQETQYF. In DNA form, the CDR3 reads TGTGCCAGCAGGCCGGGGGGCCAAGAGACCCAGTACTTC.

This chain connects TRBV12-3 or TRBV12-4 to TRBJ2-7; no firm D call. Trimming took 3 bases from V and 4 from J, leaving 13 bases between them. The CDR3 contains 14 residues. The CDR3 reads CASSFNSVGYEQYF. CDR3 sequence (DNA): TGTGCCAGCAGTTTTAATTCTGTGGGGTACGAGCAGTACTTC.

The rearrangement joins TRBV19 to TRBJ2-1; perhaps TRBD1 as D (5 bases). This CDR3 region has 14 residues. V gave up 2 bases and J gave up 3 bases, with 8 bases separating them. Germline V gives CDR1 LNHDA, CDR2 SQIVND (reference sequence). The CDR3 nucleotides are TGTGCCAGTAGTATAACAGGTTACTACAATGAGCAGTTCTTC. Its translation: CASSITGYYNEQFF.

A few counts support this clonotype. The CDR3 region has the DNA TGTGCCAGTAGTCCGGGACAGGGGCCTGCCTACGAGCAGTACGTC. Protein product: CASSPGQGPAYEQYV. The chain is built from TRBV19 and TRBJ2-7, with TRBD1 identical over 10 bases. The CDR3 has 15 amino acids. Germline trimming cut 5 bases from V and 2 bases from J; bases unmatched to any gene: 6. Germline V lookup: CDR1 LNHDA, CDR2 SQIVND (reference sequence).

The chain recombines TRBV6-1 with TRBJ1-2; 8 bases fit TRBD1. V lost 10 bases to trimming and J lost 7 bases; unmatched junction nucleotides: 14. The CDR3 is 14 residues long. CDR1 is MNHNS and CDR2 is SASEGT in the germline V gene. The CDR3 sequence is CATDRGHHPFGYTF. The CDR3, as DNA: TGTGCCACCGACAGGGGACATCACCCCTTTGGCTACACCTTC.

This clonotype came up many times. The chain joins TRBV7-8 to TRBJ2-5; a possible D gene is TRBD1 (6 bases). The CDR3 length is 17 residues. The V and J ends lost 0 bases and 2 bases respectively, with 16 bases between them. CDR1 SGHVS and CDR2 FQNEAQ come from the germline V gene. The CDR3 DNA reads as TGTGCCAGCAGCTTAGCGGCCGGGACAAGGGCTCAAGAGACCCAGTACTTC. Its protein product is CASSLAAGTRAQETQYF. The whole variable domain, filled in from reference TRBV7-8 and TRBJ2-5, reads GAGVSQSPRYKVAKRGQDVALRCDPISGHVSLFWYQQALGQGPEFLTYFQNEAQLDKSGLPSDRFFAERPEGSVSTLKIQRTQQEDSAVYLCASSLAAGTRAQETQYFGPGTRLLVL.

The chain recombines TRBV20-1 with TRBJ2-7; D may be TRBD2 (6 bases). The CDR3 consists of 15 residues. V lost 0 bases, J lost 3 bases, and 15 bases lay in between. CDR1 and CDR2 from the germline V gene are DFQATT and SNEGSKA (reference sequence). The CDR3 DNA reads TGCAGTGCTAGAGATCAGTGGACTAACCGCTACGAGCAGTACTTC. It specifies CSARDQWTNRYEQYF.

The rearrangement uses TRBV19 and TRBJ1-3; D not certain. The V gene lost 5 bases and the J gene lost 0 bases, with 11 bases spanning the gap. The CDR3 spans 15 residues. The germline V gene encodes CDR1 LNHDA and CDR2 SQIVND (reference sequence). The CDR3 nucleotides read TGTGCCAGTAGTGCGTCACTGAGCTCTGGAAACACCATATATTTT. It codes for CASSASLSSGNTIYF. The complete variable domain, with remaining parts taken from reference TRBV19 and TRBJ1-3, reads DGGITQSPKYLFRKEGQNVTLSCEQNLNHDAMYWYRQDPGQGLRLIYYSQIVNDFQKGDIAEGYSVSREKKESFPLTVTSAQKNPTAFYLCASSASLSSGNTIYFGEGSWLTVV.